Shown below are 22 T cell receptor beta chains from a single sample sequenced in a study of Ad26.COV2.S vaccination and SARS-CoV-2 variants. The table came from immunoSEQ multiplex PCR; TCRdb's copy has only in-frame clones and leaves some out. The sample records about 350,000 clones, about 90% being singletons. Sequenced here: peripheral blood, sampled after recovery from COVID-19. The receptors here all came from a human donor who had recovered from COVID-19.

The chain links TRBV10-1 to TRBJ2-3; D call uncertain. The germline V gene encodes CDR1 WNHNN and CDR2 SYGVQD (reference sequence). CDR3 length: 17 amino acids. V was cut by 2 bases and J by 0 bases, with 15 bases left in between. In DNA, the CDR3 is TGCGCCAGCAGTGAGGGCGAATCGAACTCTAGCACAGATACGCAGTATTTT. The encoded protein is CASSEGESNSSTDTQYF.

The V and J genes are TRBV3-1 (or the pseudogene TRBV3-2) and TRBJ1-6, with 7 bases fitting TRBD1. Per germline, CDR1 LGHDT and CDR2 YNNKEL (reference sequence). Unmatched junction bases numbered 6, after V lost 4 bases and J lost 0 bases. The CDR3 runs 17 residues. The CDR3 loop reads CASSRQGGSSYNSPLHF. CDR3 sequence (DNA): TGTGCCAGCAGCCGACAGGGTGGTAGCTCCTATAATTCACCCCTCCACTTT.

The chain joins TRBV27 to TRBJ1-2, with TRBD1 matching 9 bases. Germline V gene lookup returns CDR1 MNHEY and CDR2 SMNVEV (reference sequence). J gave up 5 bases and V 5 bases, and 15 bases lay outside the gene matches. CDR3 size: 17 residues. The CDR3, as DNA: TGTGCCAGCAGTGACTCATCGGGACAGGGCCGCCTTTATGGCTACACCTTC. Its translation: CASSDSSGQGRLYGYTF.

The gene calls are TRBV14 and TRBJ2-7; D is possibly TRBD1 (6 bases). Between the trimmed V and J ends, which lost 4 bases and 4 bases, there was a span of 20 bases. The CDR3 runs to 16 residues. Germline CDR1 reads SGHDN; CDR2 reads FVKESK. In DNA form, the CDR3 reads TGTGCCAGCAGCCCCGACCAAGGGGACACCTTATACGAGCAGTACTTC. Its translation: CASSPDQGDTLYEQYF.

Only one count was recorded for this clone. As DNA, the CDR3 is TGTGCCAGAGCAGGGTCTAACTATGGCTACACCTTC. This gives the protein CARAGSNYGYTF. V gene TRBV5-4 combines with J gene TRBJ1-2, with D maybe TRBD1 (5 bases). The CDR3 runs to 12 residues. Germline V lookup: CDR1 SGHNT, CDR2 YYREEE (reference sequence). Trimming took off 8 bases at V and 0 bases at J, with 8 bases between the two ends.

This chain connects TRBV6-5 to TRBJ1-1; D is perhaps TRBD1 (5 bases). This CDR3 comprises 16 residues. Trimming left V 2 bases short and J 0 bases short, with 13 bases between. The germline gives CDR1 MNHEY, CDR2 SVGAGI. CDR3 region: CASSYDRGPMNTEAFF. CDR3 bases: TGTGCCAGCAGTTACGACAGAGGGCCCATGAACACTGAAGCTTTCTTT.

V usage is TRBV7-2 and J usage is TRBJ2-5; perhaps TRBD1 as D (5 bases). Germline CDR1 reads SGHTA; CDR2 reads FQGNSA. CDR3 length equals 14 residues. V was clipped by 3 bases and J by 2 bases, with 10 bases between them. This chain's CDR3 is CASSFRAAQETQYF. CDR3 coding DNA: TGTGCCAGCAGCTTCAGGGCCGCTCAAGAGACCCAGTACTTC.

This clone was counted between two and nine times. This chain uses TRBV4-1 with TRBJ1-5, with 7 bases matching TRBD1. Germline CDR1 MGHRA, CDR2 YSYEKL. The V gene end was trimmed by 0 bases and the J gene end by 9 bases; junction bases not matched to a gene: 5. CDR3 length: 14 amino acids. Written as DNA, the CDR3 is TGCGCCAGCAGCCAAGATAGGGGGCTTCGGCCCCAGCATTTT. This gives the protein CASSQDRGLRPQHF.

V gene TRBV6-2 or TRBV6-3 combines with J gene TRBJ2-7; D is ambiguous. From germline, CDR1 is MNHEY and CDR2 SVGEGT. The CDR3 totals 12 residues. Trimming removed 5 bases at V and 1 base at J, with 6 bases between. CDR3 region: CASSLSSYEQYF. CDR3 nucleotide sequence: TGTGCCAGCAGTCTATCGTCCTACGAGCAGTACTTC.

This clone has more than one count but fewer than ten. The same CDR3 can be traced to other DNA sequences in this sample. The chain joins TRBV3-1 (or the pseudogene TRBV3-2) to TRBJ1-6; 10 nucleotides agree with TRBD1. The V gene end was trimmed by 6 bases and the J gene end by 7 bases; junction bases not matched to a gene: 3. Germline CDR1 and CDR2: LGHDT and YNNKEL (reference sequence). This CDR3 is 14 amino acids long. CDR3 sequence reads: CASSPGQGNSPLHF. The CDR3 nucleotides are TGTGCCAGCAGTCCGGGACAGGGGAATTCACCCCTCCACTTT.

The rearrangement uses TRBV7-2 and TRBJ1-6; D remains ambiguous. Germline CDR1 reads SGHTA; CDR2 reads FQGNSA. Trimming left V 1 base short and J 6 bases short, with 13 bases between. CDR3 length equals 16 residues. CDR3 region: CASSLGRLNSNSPLHF. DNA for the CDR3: TGTGCCAGCAGCTTAGGACGGTTAAATAGTAATTCACCCCTCCACTTT.

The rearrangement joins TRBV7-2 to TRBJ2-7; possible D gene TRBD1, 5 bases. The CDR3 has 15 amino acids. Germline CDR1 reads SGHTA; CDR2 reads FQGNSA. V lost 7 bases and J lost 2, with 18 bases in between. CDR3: CASTPPAGPAYEQYF. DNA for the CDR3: TGTGCCAGCACCCCCCCGGCAGGGCCAGCCTACGAGCAGTACTTC. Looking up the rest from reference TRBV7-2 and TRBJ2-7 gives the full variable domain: GAGVSQSPSNKVTEKGKDVELRCDPISGHTALYWYRQSLGQGLEFLIYFQGNSAPDKSGLPSDRFSAERTGGSVSTLTIQRTQQEDSAVYLCASTPPAGPAYEQYFGPGTRLTVT.

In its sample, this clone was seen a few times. For the CDR3, the DNA is TGTGCCAGCAGCCAGCTGGCGGACACCGGGGAGCTGTTTTTT. It encodes CASSQLADTGELFF. The chain combines TRBV4-2 with TRBJ2-2; D is unresolved. This CDR3 is 14 amino acids long. The V gene's germline CDR1 is LGHNA and CDR2 YNFKEQ. V lost 3 bases, J lost 3 bases, and 8 bases lay in between.

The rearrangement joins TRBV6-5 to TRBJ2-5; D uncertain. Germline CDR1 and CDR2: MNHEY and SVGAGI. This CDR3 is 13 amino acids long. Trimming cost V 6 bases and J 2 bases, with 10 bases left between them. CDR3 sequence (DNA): TGTGCCAGCAGCCTGGACCTACAAGAGACCCAGTACTTC. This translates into CASSLDLQETQYF.

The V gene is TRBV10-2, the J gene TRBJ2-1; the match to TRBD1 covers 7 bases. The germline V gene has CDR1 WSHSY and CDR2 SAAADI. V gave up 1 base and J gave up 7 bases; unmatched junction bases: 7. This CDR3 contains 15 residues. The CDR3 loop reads CASSEFEGAVNEQFF. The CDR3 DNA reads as TGCGCCAGCAGTGAGTTTGAGGGGGCGGTGAATGAGCAGTTCTTC.

The CDR3 here is CSTVPGYTF. DNA of the CDR3: TGCAGCACGGTCCCGGGCTACACCTTC. The chain employs TRBV29-1 and TRBJ1-2, with unresolved D. The ends were cut back, 8 bases at V and 8 bases at J, with 9 bases in the middle. This CDR3 contains 9 residues. The germline V gene encodes CDR1 SQVTM and CDR2 ANQGSEA.

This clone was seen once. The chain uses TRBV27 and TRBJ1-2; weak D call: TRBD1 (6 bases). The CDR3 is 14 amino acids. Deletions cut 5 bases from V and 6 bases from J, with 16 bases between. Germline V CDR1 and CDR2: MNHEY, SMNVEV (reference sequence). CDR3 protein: CASSKNRETHGYTF. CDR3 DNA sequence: TGTGCCAGCAGTAAAAACAGGGAAACCCATGGCTACACCTTC.

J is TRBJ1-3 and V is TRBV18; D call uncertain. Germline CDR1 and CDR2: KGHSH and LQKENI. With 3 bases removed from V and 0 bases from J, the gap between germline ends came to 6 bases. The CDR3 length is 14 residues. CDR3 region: CASSPEGSGNTIYF. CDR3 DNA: TGTGCCAGCTCACCTGAGGGCTCTGGAAACACCATATATTTT.

The CDR3 loop is CATSSRATNEKLFF. CDR3 in DNA: TGTGCCACCAGCAGCAGGGCAACTAATGAAAAACTGTTTTTT. The rearrangement joins TRBV15 to TRBJ1-4; TRBD1 might be the D (5 bases). This CDR3 is built from 14 residues. CDR1 is LNHNV and CDR2 is YYDKDF in the germline V gene (reference sequence). The ends were cut back, 3 bases at V and 0 bases at J, with 5 bases in the middle.

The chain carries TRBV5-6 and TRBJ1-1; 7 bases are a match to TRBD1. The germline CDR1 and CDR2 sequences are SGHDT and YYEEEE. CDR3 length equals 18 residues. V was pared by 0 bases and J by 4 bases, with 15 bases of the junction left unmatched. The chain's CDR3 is CASSLAWGGTVGATEAFF. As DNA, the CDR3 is TGTGCCAGCAGCTTGGCTTGGGGCGGGACAGTTGGGGCCACTGAAGCTTTCTTT.

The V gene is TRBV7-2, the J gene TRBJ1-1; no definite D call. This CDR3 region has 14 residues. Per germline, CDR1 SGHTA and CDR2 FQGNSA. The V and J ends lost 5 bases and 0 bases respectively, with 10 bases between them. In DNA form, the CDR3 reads TGTGCCAGCAGCCCCCCGACACTGAACACTGAAGCTTTCTTT. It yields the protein CASSPPTLNTEAFF.

CDR3 residues: CASSYSSGNEQFF. The CDR3, as DNA: TGTGCCAGCAGTTACTCGAGCGGAAATGAGCAGTTCTTC. This chain joins TRBV6-5 and TRBJ2-1; maybe TRBD2 (5 bases). Trimming stripped 0 bases from V and 7 bases from J, with 7 bases between. The CDR3 runs to 13 residues. Germline-derived CDR1 and CDR2 are MNHEY and SVGAGI.